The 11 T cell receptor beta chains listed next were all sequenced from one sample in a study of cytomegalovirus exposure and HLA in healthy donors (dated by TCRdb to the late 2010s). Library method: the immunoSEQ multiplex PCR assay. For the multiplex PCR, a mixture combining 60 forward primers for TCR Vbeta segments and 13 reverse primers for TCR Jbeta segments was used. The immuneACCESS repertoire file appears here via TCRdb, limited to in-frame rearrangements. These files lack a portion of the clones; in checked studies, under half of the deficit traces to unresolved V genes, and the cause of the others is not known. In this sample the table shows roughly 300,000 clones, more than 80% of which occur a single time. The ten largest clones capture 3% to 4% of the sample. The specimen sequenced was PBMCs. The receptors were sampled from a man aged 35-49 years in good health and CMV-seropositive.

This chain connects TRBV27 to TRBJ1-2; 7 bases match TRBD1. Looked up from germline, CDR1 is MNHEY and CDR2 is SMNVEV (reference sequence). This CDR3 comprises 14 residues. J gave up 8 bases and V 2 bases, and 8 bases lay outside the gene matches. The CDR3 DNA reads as TGTGCCAGCAGTTTACGCCGGGACAGTGGAGGCTACACCTTC. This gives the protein CASSLRRDSGGYTF.

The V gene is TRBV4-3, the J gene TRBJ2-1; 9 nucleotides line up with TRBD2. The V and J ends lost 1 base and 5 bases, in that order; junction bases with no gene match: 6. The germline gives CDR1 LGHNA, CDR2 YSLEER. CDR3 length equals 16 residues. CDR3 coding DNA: TGCGCCAGCAGCCAAGTCAGGCCTAGCGGGAACAATGAGCAGTTCTTC. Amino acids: CASSQVRPSGNNEQFF.

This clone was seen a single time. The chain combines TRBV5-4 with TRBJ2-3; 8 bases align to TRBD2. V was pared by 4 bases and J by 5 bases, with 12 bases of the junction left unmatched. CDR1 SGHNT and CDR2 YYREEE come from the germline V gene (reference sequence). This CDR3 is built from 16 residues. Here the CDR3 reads CASSGDGAGVLDTQYF. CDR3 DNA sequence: TGTGCCAGCAGCGGCGATGGAGCGGGAGTATTAGATACGCAGTATTTT. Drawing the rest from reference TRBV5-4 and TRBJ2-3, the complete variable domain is ETGVTQSPTHLIKTRGQQVTLRCSSQSGHNTVSWYQQALGQGPQFIFQYYREEENGRGNFPPRFSGLQFPNYSSELNVNALELDDSALYLCASSGDGAGVLDTQYFGPGTRLTVL.

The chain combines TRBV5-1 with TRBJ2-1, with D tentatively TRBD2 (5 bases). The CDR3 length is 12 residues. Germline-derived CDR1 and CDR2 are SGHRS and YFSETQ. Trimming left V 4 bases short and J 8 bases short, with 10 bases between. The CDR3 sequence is CASSVGVHEQFF. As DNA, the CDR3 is TGCGCCAGCAGCGTGGGAGTTCATGAGCAGTTCTTC.

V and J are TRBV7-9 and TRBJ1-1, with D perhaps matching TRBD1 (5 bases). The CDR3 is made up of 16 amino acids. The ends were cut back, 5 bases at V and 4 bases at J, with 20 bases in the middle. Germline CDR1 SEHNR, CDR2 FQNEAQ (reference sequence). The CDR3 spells CASSPAAQGVGTEAFF. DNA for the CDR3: TGTGCCAGCAGCCCAGCCGCTCAGGGCGTCGGCACTGAAGCTTTCTTT.

The DNA for the CDR3 is TGTGCCAGTACCCAGGGGGACGGACAGGGCCCCTTGAGTGAGCAGTTCTTC. Translation gives CASTQGDGQGPLSEQFF. The genes are TRBV19 and TRBJ2-1, with 8 bases that match TRBD1. The germline V gene has CDR1 LNHDA and CDR2 SQIVND (reference sequence). Losses at the gene ends were 7 bases for V and 9 bases for J; bases not matched to a gene: 20. The CDR3 loop spans 17 amino acids.

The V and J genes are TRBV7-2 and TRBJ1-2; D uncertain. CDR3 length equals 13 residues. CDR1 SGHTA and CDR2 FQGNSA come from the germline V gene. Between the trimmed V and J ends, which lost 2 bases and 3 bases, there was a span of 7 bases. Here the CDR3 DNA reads TGTGCCAGCAGCTTACGGCGGGACTATGGCTACACCTTC. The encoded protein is CASSLRRDYGYTF. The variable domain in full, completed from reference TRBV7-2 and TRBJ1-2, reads GAGVSQSPSNKVTEKGKDVELRCDPISGHTALYWYRQSLGQGLEFLIYFQGNSAPDKSGLPSDRFSAERTGGSVSTLTIQRTQQEDSAVYLCASSLRRDYGYTFGSGTRLTVV.

CDR3 nucleotides: TGTGCCAGCAGCGTCCAAGGGGCAACTAATGAAAAACTGTTTTTT. Translating it yields CASSVQGATNEKLFF. This chain uses TRBV9 with TRBJ1-4; maybe TRBD1 (5 bases). The CDR3 is 15 residues long. Trimming left V 2 bases short and J 0 bases short, with 8 bases between. Germline V gene lookup returns CDR1 SGDLS and CDR2 YYNGEE.

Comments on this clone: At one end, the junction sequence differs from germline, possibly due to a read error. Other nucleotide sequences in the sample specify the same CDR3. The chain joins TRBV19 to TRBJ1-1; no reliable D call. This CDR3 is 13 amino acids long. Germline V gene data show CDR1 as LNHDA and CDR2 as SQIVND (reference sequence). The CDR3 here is CASSIMLNTEAFF. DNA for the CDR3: TGCGCCAGTAGTATCATGTTGAACACTGAAGCTTTCTTT.

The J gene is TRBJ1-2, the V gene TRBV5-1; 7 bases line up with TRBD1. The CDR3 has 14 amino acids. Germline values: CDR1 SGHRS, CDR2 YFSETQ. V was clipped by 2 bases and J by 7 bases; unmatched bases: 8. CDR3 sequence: CASSLGTAGTGYTF. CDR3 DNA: TGCGCCAGCAGCTTAGGGACAGCCGGTACTGGCTACACCTTC.

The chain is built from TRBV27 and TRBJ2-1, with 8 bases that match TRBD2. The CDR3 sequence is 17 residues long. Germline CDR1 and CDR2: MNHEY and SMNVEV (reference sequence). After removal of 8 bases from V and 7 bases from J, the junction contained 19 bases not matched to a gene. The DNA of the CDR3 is TGTGCCAGCGACTTATCGGCTGGGACTAGAATGGGGAATGAGCAGTTCTTC. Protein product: CASDLSAGTRMGNEQFF.